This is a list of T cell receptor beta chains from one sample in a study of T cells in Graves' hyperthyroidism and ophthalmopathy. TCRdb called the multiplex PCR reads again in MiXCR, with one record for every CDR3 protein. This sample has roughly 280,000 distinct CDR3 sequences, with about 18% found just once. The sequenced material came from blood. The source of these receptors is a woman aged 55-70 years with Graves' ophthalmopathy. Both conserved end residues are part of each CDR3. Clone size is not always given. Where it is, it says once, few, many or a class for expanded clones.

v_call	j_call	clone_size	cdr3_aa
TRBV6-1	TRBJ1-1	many	CASSENPGYTEAFF
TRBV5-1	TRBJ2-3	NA	CASSGRASEDTQYF
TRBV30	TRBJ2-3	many	CACPRQGRPDTQYF
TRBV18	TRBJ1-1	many	CASSLQGDTEAFF
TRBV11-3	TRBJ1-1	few	CASSQDQRRAVDPEAFF
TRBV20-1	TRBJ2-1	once	CSALGDHSYNEQFF
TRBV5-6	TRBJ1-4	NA	CASSWGTGGTTNERLFF
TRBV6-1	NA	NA	CASRGTGGDSSLGEQYF
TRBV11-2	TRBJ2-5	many	CASSYRDRETQYF
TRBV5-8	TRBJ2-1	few	CASSFGGAAFDEQFF
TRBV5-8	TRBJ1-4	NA	CASSGTGTANEKLFF
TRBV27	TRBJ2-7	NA	CASSSGKNEQYF
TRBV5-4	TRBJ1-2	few	CASSWGSRGDYGYTF
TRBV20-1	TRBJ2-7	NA	CSATLNSGEAYEQYF